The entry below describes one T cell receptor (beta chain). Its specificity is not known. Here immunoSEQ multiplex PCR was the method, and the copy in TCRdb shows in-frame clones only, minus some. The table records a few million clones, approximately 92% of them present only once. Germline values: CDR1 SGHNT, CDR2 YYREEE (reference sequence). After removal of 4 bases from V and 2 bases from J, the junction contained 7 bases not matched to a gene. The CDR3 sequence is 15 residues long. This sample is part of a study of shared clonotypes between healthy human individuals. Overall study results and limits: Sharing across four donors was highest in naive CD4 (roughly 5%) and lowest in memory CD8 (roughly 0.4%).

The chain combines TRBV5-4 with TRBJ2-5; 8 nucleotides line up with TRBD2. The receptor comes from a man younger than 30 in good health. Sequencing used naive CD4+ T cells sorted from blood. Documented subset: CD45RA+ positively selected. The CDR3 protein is CASSPGTRGQETQYF. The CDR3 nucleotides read TGTGCCAGCAGCCCCGGGACTAGGGGACAAGAGACCCAGTACTTC.